The 32 T cell receptor beta chains below were found in one sample sequenced in a study of control samples from healthy donors and cancer patients. Assay used: immunoSEQ multiplex PCR; TCRdb lists only in-frame clones, some missing. The table records 100,000 to 150,000 clones, about 92% of them present only once. Material for sequencing was blood. The receptors come from a woman aged 45-65 years in good health.

This rearrangement joins TRBV3-1 (or the pseudogene TRBV3-2) to TRBJ2-1; tentatively, D is TRBD2 (6 bases). Germline lookup yields CDR1 LGHDT and CDR2 YNNKEL (reference sequence). This CDR3 contains 16 residues. Trimming removed 2 bases at V and 5 bases at J, with 16 bases between. The chain's CDR3 is CASSQSWASVNNEQFF. DNA for the CDR3: TGTGCCAGCAGCCAATCATGGGCTAGCGTCAACAATGAGCAGTTCTTC.

The chain links TRBV27 to TRBJ1-2; 8 bases map to TRBD1. The germline CDR1 and CDR2 sequences are MNHEY and SMNVEV (reference sequence). The CDR3 is made up of 13 amino acids. With 4 bases clipped from V and 5 bases from J, the junction kept 3 bases outside the gene matches. The CDR3 DNA is TGTGCCAGCAGTTCAACAGGGGGTTATGGCTACACCTTC. This sequence encodes CASSSTGGYGYTF.

This clone was observed a single time. CDR3 sequence: CASSESSGGSVEQYF. Written as DNA, the CDR3 is TGTGCCAGCAGCGAATCTAGCGGGGGCTCGGTCGAGCAGTACTTC. The chain uses TRBV9 and TRBJ2-7; TRBD2 matches at 10 bases. The CDR3 length is 15 residues. Germline CDR1 is SGDLS and CDR2 is YYNGEE. With V trimmed by 3 bases and J by 6 bases, 9 bases remained unmatched.

DNA for the CDR3: TGTGCCAGCAGCCAAGAGACGGCCCAGGGTAGTGGCTACACCTTC. Encoded protein: CASSQETAQGSGYTF. The chain joins TRBV4-2 to TRBJ1-2, with a possible D match to TRBD1 (5 bases). V was trimmed by 0 bases and J by 7 bases, leaving 15 bases between them. The CDR3 sequence is 15 residues long. Germline CDR1 reads LGHNA; CDR2 reads YNFKEQ.

This chain joins TRBV7-2 and TRBJ2-6; the match to TRBD1 covers 8 bases. This CDR3 comprises 19 residues. The ends lost 5 bases at V and 0 bases at J; junction bases unmatched: 12. Germline loops: CDR1 SGHTA, CDR2 FQGNSA. CDR3 protein: CASSLGRGLSGSGANVLTF. CDR3 sequence (DNA): TGTGCCAGCAGCCTCGGCAGGGGGCTTTCTGGCTCTGGGGCCAACGTCCTGACTTTC. Together with reference TRBV7-2 and TRBJ2-6, the CDR3 gives the full variable domain: GAGVSQSPSNKVTEKGKDVELRCDPISGHTALYWYRQSLGQGLEFLIYFQGNSAPDKSGLPSDRFSAERTGGSVSTLTIQRTQQEDSAVYLCASSLGRGLSGSGANVLTFGAGSRLTVL.

This clone was picked up a small number of times. This chain uses TRBV19 with TRBJ1-4; TRBD1 is a possible D gene (5 bases). V dropped 5 bases and J dropped 3 bases, with 10 bases sitting between them. CDR3 length: 14 residues. Per germline, CDR1 LNHDA and CDR2 SQIVND (reference sequence). As DNA, the CDR3 is TGTGCCAGTAGTGTCCGGGACTCTAATGAAAAACTGTTTTTT. It is translated as CASSVRDSNEKLFF.

The V call is TRBV11-2, the J call TRBJ2-3, with 8 bases fitting TRBD1. The CDR3 totals 16 residues. J was trimmed by 4 bases and V by 5 bases; bases with no gene match: 11. The germline V gene encodes CDR1 SGHAT and CDR2 FQNNGV. CDR3 sequence (DNA): TGTGCCAGCAGCGATAGTACAGGGGGGTTTTCAGATACGCAGTATTTT. It yields the protein CASSDSTGGFSDTQYF.

The chain recombines TRBV6-1 with TRBJ1-4; D possibly corresponds to TRBD1 (6 bases). Germline-derived CDR1 and CDR2 are MNHNS and SASEGT. This CDR3 region has 15 residues. Trimming removed 3 bases at V and 7 bases at J, with 15 bases between. CDR3 DNA: TGTGCCAGCAGTGACGGGGGGGCGCGCGGTGAAAAACTGTTTTTT. It yields the protein CASSDGGARGEKLFF.

This sequence joins TRBV20-1 and TRBJ2-7; D remains unclear. Germline values: CDR1 DFQATT, CDR2 SNEGSKA (reference sequence). There are 11 residues in the CDR3. V was cut by 6 bases and J by 2 bases, with 8 bases left in between. The CDR3: CSAADPYEQYF. In DNA form, the CDR3 reads TGCAGTGCCGCGGACCCCTACGAGCAGTACTTC.

The CDR3 region has the DNA TGTGCCAGCAGGGGGGGGCGGGATAATTCACCCCTCCACTTT. Translating it yields CASRGGRDNSPLHF. This chain connects TRBV28 to TRBJ1-6; TRBD1 might be the D (6 bases). Germline-derived CDR1 and CDR2 are MDHEN and SYDVKM. CDR3 size: 14 residues. V was cut by 6 bases and J by 5 bases, with 11 bases left in between.

V and J are TRBV6-5 and TRBJ2-1; D unclear. Germline-derived CDR1 and CDR2 are MNHEY and SVGAGI. Trimming shortened V by 0 bases and J by 4 bases, and 7 bases separated the two germline ends. There are 14 residues in the CDR3. CDR3 coding DNA: TGTGCCAGCAGTTACTCCGGCGGTTACAATGAGCAGTTCTTC. Translation gives CASSYSGGYNEQFF.

As to this clone: A read error may account for a junction end that differs from germline. This chain links TRBV9 with TRBJ1-1, with D possibly being TRBD1 (6 bases). Germline V gene lookup returns CDR1 SGDLS and CDR2 YYNGEE. The CDR3 sequence is 16 residues long. The CDR3 reads CASSVGAGSANTEAFF. In nucleotides, the CDR3 is TGTGCCAGTAGCGTGGGGGCGGGGTCAGCGAACACTGAAGCTTTCTTT.

The chain couples TRBV20-1 to TRBJ1-2, with a weak D call TRBD1 (6 bases). The ends were cut back, 3 bases at V and 8 bases at J, with 13 bases in the middle. The CDR3 has 12 amino acids. From germline, CDR1 is DFQATT and CDR2 SNEGSKA (reference sequence). This chain's CDR3 is CSASRGADGYTF. In nucleotides, the CDR3 is TGCAGTGCTAGTAGGGGGGCGGACGGCTACACCTTC.

V is TRBV19 and J is TRBJ2-7; TRBD1 matches at 7 bases. The V gene's germline CDR1 is LNHDA and CDR2 SQIVND (reference sequence). J gave up 0 bases and V 7 bases, and 3 bases lay outside the gene matches. The CDR3 runs 13 residues. The CDR3 sequence is CASTDRASYEQYF. The DNA of the CDR3 is TGTGCCAGTACTGACAGGGCCTCCTACGAGCAGTACTTC.

The chain carries TRBV5-1 and TRBJ2-1; 13 bases are a match to TRBD2. The germline V gene encodes CDR1 SGHRS and CDR2 YFSETQ. Trimming took 2 bases from V and 9 from J; bases not matched to a gene: 11. This CDR3 has 17 amino acids. The CDR3: CASSFGLAGAQDGEQFF. The CDR3 DNA sequence: TGCGCCAGCAGCTTTGGACTAGCGGGGGCCCAAGACGGTGAGCAGTTCTTC.

The chain employs TRBV6-1 and TRBJ2-5; possible D gene TRBD2, 6 bases. Germline loops: CDR1 MNHNS, CDR2 SASEGT. CDR3 length equals 14 residues. Trimming cost V 1 base and J 4 bases, with 10 bases left between them. The CDR3 DNA is TGTGCCAGCAGTGAAGTAGGAGGGCCAGAGACCCAGTACTTC. The encoded protein is CASSEVGGPETQYF.

This chain uses TRBV7-9 with TRBJ2-5; 7 nucleotides agree with TRBD1. V was pared by 5 bases and J by 5 bases, with 11 bases of the junction left unmatched. Germline-derived CDR1 and CDR2 are SEHNR and FQNEAQ (reference sequence). The CDR3 spans 15 residues. The CDR3 sequence: CASSHGAGGTETQYF. The CDR3 coding sequence is TGTGCCAGCAGCCATGGGGCAGGGGGAACGGAGACCCAGTACTTC.

This sequence joins TRBV6-4 and TRBJ1-2; 7 bases agree with TRBD1. CDR1 and CDR2 (germline): MRHNA, SNTAGT. Trimming removed 8 bases from V and 2 bases from J; junction bases left unmatched: 5. The CDR3 loop spans 13 amino acids. The CDR3 nucleotides are TGTGCCAGCGCAAGGGACAGAAACTATGGCTACACCTTC. Amino acid sequence: CASARDRNYGYTF.

This clone was seen only once. The chain has TRBV3-1 (or the pseudogene TRBV3-2) and TRBJ2-3, with a tentative D call TRBD1 (5 bases). V was pared by 1 base and J by 11 bases, with 19 bases between. Germline-derived CDR1 and CDR2 are LGHDT and YNNKEL (reference sequence). The CDR3 has 15 residues. CDR3 residues: CASSQAPGPPNRQYF. The CDR3 DNA reads as TGTGCCAGCAGCCAAGCCCCAGGGCCCCCAAACCGGCAGTATTTT.

The chain is built from TRBV29-1 and TRBJ2-3, with 9 bases that match TRBD2. This CDR3 region has 15 residues. J was trimmed by 1 base and V by 3 bases; bases with no gene match: 5. Germline V gene lookup returns CDR1 SQVTM and CDR2 ANQGSEA. The CDR3 DNA sequence: TGCAGCGTTGACTTAGCGGGGGTAGGCACAGATACGCAGTATTTT. Its translation is CSVDLAGVGTDTQYF.

This clone is a singleton in its sample. The chain employs TRBV21-1 and TRBJ1-2; no DNA check was done on the table's D call, TRBD1. TRBV21-1 is tagged as a pseudogene. This CDR3 region has 16 residues. The CDR3 spells CASSLRRTGSDYGYTF. The DNA of the CDR3 is TGTGCCAGCAGCCTTCGCCGGACAGGGTCGGACTATGGCTACACCTTC.

The rearrangement links TRBV29-1 to TRBJ1-1; D unclear. CDR1 SQVTM and CDR2 ANQGSEA come from the germline V gene. The CDR3 length is 13 residues. Trimming took off 7 bases at V and 2 bases at J, with 14 bases between the two ends. CDR3 loop: CSGGEGANTEAFF. DNA for the CDR3: TGCAGCGGGGGAGAGGGCGCTAACACTGAAGCTTTCTTT.

The chain employs TRBV5-1 and TRBJ1-1, with D hard to call. CDR3 length equals 16 residues. Trimming took 4 bases from V and 0 from J, leaving 16 bases between them. Germline lookup yields CDR1 SGHRS and CDR2 YFSETQ. CDR3 in DNA: TGCGCCAGCAGCCAGAACCCACAGAGTTTGAACACTGAAGCTTTCTTT. It is translated as CASSQNPQSLNTEAFF.

The chain uses TRBV29-1 and TRBJ1-2; D ambiguous. Germline V lookup: CDR1 SQVTM, CDR2 ANQGSEA. The CDR3 runs to 13 residues. The germline V and J ends were trimmed by 3 bases and 7 bases, with 15 bases remaining between them. The CDR3 loop reads CSVDAEGASGYTF. The CDR3 DNA reads as TGCAGCGTTGATGCGGAGGGCGCCTCTGGCTACACCTTC.

The gene calls are TRBV27 and TRBJ2-1; D tentatively fits TRBD1 or TRBD2 (5 bases each). This CDR3 is 14 amino acids long. Germline V lookup: CDR1 MNHEY, CDR2 SMNVEV (reference sequence). Trimming left V 2 bases short and J 5 bases short, with 10 bases between. This CDR3 reads CASSLRGVHNEQFF. Here the CDR3 DNA reads TGTGCCAGCAGTTTAAGGGGAGTACACAATGAGCAGTTCTTC.

V gene TRBV28 combines with J gene TRBJ1-5; a possible D gene is TRBD1 (6 bases). Germline assignment: CDR1 MDHEN and CDR2 SYDVKM. This CDR3 spans 12 amino acids. Trimming left V 8 bases short and J 7 bases short, with 12 bases between. CDR3 loop: CASGRGVQPQHF. CDR3 coding DNA: TGTGCCAGCGGCAGGGGAGTGCAGCCCCAGCATTTT.

This clone has only one observation. This chain links TRBV5-5 with TRBJ1-4, with TRBD1 as a possible D gene (5 bases). Deletions cut 0 bases from V and 3 bases from J, with 12 bases between. The CDR3 runs 16 residues. CDR1 is SGHKS, CDR2 YYEKEE, per germline (reference sequence). This chain's CDR3 is CASSLGMGRSNEKLFF. CDR3 nucleotides: TGTGCCAGCAGCTTGGGAATGGGGCGGTCTAATGAAAAACTGTTTTTT.

J is TRBJ2-5 and V is TRBV5-4; D possibly corresponds to TRBD2 (6 bases). The CDR3 contains 14 residues. The germline V gene encodes CDR1 SGHNT and CDR2 YYREEE (reference sequence). V lost 6 bases and J lost 0, with 12 bases in between. CDR3 nucleotide sequence: TGTGCCAGCACCCAAGGAGGGTACCAAGAGACCCAGTACTTC. Its protein is CASTQGGYQETQYF.

The chain combines TRBV7-2 with TRBJ2-1; 10 positions match TRBD2. Germline CDR1 SGHTA, CDR2 FQGNSA. V lost 5 bases to trimming and J lost 7 bases; unmatched junction nucleotides: 14. The CDR3 totals 17 residues. CDR3 sequence (DNA): TGTGCCAGCAGCCCCCGCGGGCTAGCGGGAGCCTCAAATGAGCAGTTCTTC. It encodes CASSPRGLAGASNEQFF. The full variable domain, with the rest looked up from reference TRBV7-2 and TRBJ2-1, is GAGVSQSPSNKVTEKGKDVELRCDPISGHTALYWYRQSLGQGLEFLIYFQGNSAPDKSGLPSDRFSAERTGGSVSTLTIQRTQQEDSAVYLCASSPRGLAGASNEQFFGPGTRLTVL.

V gene TRBV5-1 combines with J gene TRBJ1-2; D possibly corresponds to TRBD1 (6 bases). Germline assignment: CDR1 SGHRS and CDR2 YFSETQ. CDR3 length: 15 residues. Trimming shortened V by 4 bases and J by 3 bases, and 16 bases separated the two germline ends. The CDR3 region has the DNA TGCGCCAGCAGCCTCCAAACCGGGACACACTATGGCTACACCTTC. It specifies CASSLQTGTHYGYTF.

The chain is built from TRBV6-1 and TRBJ1-1, with D unclear. In germline, CDR1 is MNHNS, CDR2 SASEGT. The germline V and J ends were trimmed by 2 bases and 2 bases, with 12 bases remaining between them. The CDR3 covers 15 residues. The DNA for the CDR3 is TGTGCCAGCAGTGAAAGACGTCAGATAAACACTGAAGCTTTCTTT. It yields the protein CASSERRQINTEAFF.

The chain recombines TRBV5-1 with TRBJ1-3; a possible D gene is TRBD1 (5 bases). The CDR3 is 15 amino acids. Trimming removed 4 bases at V and 3 bases at J, with 14 bases between. Per the germline V gene, CDR1 is SGHRS and CDR2 is YFSETQ. The CDR3 sequence is CASSRDGGLGNTIYF. CDR3 in DNA: TGCGCCAGCAGCCGGGACGGAGGACTTGGAAACACCATATATTTT.